A selection of T cell receptor beta chains follows, all from one sample in a study of cytomegalovirus exposure and HLA in healthy donors. The table came from immunoSEQ multiplex PCR; TCRdb's copy has only in-frame clones and leaves some out. The sample shows 100,000 to 150,000 clones, 65% to 75% of them seen only once. Sequenced: PBMCs. The source is a woman aged 45-65 years in good health and CMV-seropositive. Both conserved end residues are trimmed from each CDR3. The D gene is left open where the match is weak. Rows may omit the clone size; those that give it use once, few, many or a size class.

v_gene,j_gene,abundance,d_gene,len,CDR3aa
TRBV6-1,TRBJ1-1,.,.,11,ASSFRLYTEAF
TRBV5-6,TRBJ1-3,once,TRBD1,14,ASSLLGQGHGNTIY
TRBV7-8,TRBJ2-7,.,.,12,ASSFSSASYEQY
TRBV20-1,TRBJ1-1,.,.,8,SARDTEAF
TRBV28,TRBJ1-2,.,.,12,ASSLNRQVYGYT
TRBV30,TRBJ1-4,.,.,12,AWSVGGVAEKLF
TRBV4-3,TRBJ2-1,few,TRBD2,15,ASSQKKVLAGVYEQF
TRBV28,TRBJ2-7,.,TRBD2,13,ASSLSGSFAYEQY
TRBV18,TRBJ2-2,once,.,11,ASSPSEVGELF
TRBV10-2,TRBJ1-1,.,TRBD1,13,ASSENEGANTEAF
TRBV27,TRBJ2-3,.,.,10,ASSAYTDTQY
TRBV6-5,TRBJ2-7,.,.,10,ASSYVSGEQY
TRBV28,TRBJ2-3,.,TRBD1,16,ASSSIRPDRGNTDTQY
TRBV29-1,TRBJ1-4,few,TRBD1,12,SVTRQGTNEKLF
TRBV30,TRBJ1-2,.,TRBD1,13,AWSAYSGQGNGYT
TRBV27,TRBJ1-6,.,TRBD1,14,ASSSAGGPYNSPLH